This passage covers 20 T cell receptor beta chains from one sample sequenced in a study of shared clonotypes between healthy human individuals. Assay: immunoSEQ multiplex PCR; the TCRdb copy retains only in-frame clones and omits some. This sample has over a million clones; around three quarters occur once, and the top ten carry approximately 0.5%. Sequenced sample: memory CD4+ T cells from PBMCs. Noted subset: CD45RA-negative fraction. All receptors derive from a man aged 18 to 35 in good health. Some clones in this sample may be carry-over from other donors' samples.

The rearrangement uses TRBV5-4 and TRBJ2-1, with 9 positions matching TRBD1. From germline, CDR1 is SGHNT and CDR2 YYREEE (reference sequence). V shed 5 bases, J shed 8 bases, and the junction held 5 bases outside the gene matches. The CDR3 extends over 13 amino acids. CDR3 nucleotides: TGTGCCAGCAGTCCTACAGGGGGCGATGAGCAGTTCTTC. Protein: CASSPTGGDEQFF. Combining the CDR3 with reference TRBV5-4 and TRBJ2-1 gives the whole variable domain ETGVTQSPTHLIKTRGQQVTLRCSSQSGHNTVSWYQQALGQGPQFIFQYYREEENGRGNFPPRFSGLQFPNYSSELNVNALELDDSALYLCASSPTGGDEQFFGPGTRLTVL.

This clone was counted between two and nine times. The J gene is TRBJ2-3, the V gene TRBV4-1; tentative D call: TRBD2 (5 bases). CDR3 length: 14 amino acids. Germline lookup yields CDR1 MGHRA and CDR2 YSYEKL. V was shortened by 2 bases and J by 6 bases, with 12 bases between the two germline ends. The CDR3 DNA sequence: TGCGCCAGCAGCCAACCCCGGAGAGGGGATACGCAGTATTTT. Translated, it gives CASSQPRRGDTQYF.

V and J are TRBV5-4 and TRBJ1-3; D unresolved. The CDR3 is 15 residues long. V was shortened by 3 bases and J by 0 bases, with 10 bases between the two germline ends. From germline, CDR1 is SGHNT and CDR2 YYREEE (reference sequence). CDR3 in amino acids: CASSSPPHSGNTIYF. CDR3 sequence (DNA): TGTGCCAGCAGCTCCCCCCCTCACTCTGGAAACACCATATATTTT.

V and J are TRBV18 and TRBJ2-5; no clear D. Trimming shortened V by 5 bases and J by 4 bases, and 11 bases separated the two germline ends. The CDR3 consists of 13 residues. From germline, CDR1 is KGHSH and CDR2 LQKENI. In DNA, the CDR3 is TGTGCCAGCTCATGGTCGGTCGGAGAGACCCAGTACTTC. Its protein product is CASSWSVGETQYF.

Of note for this clone: This sample includes further DNA sequences coding for the same CDR3. This chain uses TRBV7-2 with TRBJ1-2; 8 positions match TRBD1. V lost 4 bases and J lost 5; bases outside the gene matches: 3. This CDR3 is 13 amino acids long. Germline loops: CDR1 SGHTA, CDR2 FQGNSA. CDR3 sequence (DNA): TGTGCCAGCAGCTCTGACAGGGGATATGGCTACACCTTC. The encoded protein is CASSSDRGYGYTF.

In the case of this clone: The sample contains more than one DNA sequence encoding this CDR3. CDR3 protein: CASSQEYDNEQFF. In DNA form, the CDR3 reads TGCGCCAGCAGCCAAGAATACGACAATGAGCAGTTCTTC. The rearrangement uses TRBV4-3 and TRBJ2-1; D not resolved. The CDR3 has 13 amino acids. V lost 0 bases and J 5 bases, leaving 5 bases between the germline ends. Germline CDR1 reads LGHNA; CDR2 reads YSLEER.

The chain links TRBV27 to TRBJ2-3; a possible D gene is TRBD1 (6 bases). The CDR3 contains 14 residues. V was shortened by 6 bases and J by 6 bases, with 16 bases between the two germline ends. Germline lookup yields CDR1 MNHEY and CDR2 SMNVEV (reference sequence). CDR3 region: CASRDTGTGDTQYF. The CDR3 DNA sequence: TGTGCCAGCAGGGATACAGGGACGGGGGATACGCAGTATTTT.

The chain couples TRBV28 to TRBJ2-7, with 7 bases aligning to TRBD1. Germline V gives CDR1 MDHEN, CDR2 SYDVKM. CDR3 length: 15 amino acids. Unmatched junction bases numbered 15, after V lost 9 bases and J lost 4 bases. The CDR3 is CASLSLGQPLYEQYF. CDR3 sequence (DNA): TGTGCCAGTTTGTCCTTGGGACAGCCTCTTTACGAGCAGTACTTC.

Here the CDR3 reads CASSKEAGCPYEQYF. The CDR3 DNA reads as TGTGCCAGCAGCAAAGAGGCAGGCTGCCCCTACGAGCAGTACTTC. The genes are TRBV21-1 and TRBJ2-7; the table's D gene call, TRBD1, was not cross checked with the DNA. TRBV21-1 is deemed a pseudogene. The CDR3 loop spans 15 amino acids.

The genes are TRBV7-9 and TRBJ2-3; TRBD2 agrees at 7 bases. V shed 5 bases, J shed 0 bases, and the junction held 11 bases outside the gene matches. Germline V gives CDR1 SEHNR, CDR2 FQNEAQ (reference sequence). The CDR3 length is 17 residues. The CDR3 is CASSPIWRTRSTDTQYF. CDR3 nucleotides: TGTGCCAGCAGCCCCATATGGCGGACTAGAAGCACAGATACGCAGTATTTT.

Concerning this clone itself: A junction boundary mismatches the germline segment, possibly from a read error. This chain connects TRBV7-9 to TRBJ2-7; D call uncertain. From germline, CDR1 is SEHNR and CDR2 FQNEAQ (reference sequence). This CDR3 contains 14 residues. The CDR3 here is CASSSPKGSDEQYF. DNA of the CDR3: TGTGCCAGCAGCTCCCCGAAGGGCTCCGACGAGCAGTACTTC.

The CDR3 region has the DNA TGTGCCAGCAGGAGGGGGGAGGTACCCGGGGCCCAGTACTTC. Translated, it gives CASRRGEVPGAQYF. This chain links TRBV6-1 with TRBJ2-5; perhaps D is TRBD1 or TRBD2 (6 bases each). Germline-derived CDR1 and CDR2 are MNHNS and SASEGT. The CDR3 covers 14 residues. V was cut by 6 bases and J by 9 bases, with 20 bases left in between.

CDR3 DNA: TGTGCCAGCAGGAGGGAGGGTGCCGGAAACACCATATATTTT. It encodes CASRREGAGNTIYF. The V and J genes are TRBV2 and TRBJ1-3; D ambiguous. From germline, CDR1 is SNHLY and CDR2 FYNNEI. Trimming took off 6 bases at V and 4 bases at J, with 13 bases between the two ends. The CDR3 totals 14 residues.

This rearrangement joins TRBV28 to TRBJ2-2; D is unresolved. This CDR3 region has 13 residues. Trimming took off 3 bases at V and 2 bases at J, with 4 bases between the two ends. The germline gives CDR1 MDHEN, CDR2 SYDVKM. The CDR3 coding sequence is TGTGCCAGCAGTTTGGGAAACACCGGGGAGCTGTTTTTT. Translation gives CASSLGNTGELFF.

This chain links TRBV6-1 with TRBJ2-2; a weak D match, TRBD1 (6 bases). The germline V and J ends were trimmed by 6 bases and 4 bases, with 12 bases remaining between them. The germline CDR1 and CDR2 sequences are MNHNS and SASEGT. The CDR3 totals 14 residues. This chain's CDR3 is CASRDTGSTGELFF. The CDR3 bases are TGTGCCAGCAGGGATACAGGGAGCACCGGGGAGCTGTTTTTT.

The V call is TRBV5-1, the J call TRBJ2-3; 10 bases align to TRBD1. CDR1 and CDR2 from the germline V gene are SGHRS and YFSETQ. The CDR3 has 16 residues. The junction had 10 bases not matched to a gene; V was cut back by 3 bases and J by 6 bases. CDR3 DNA sequence: TGCGCCAGCAGCTGGGCCGGGACAGGGGCGGCGGATACGCAGTATTTT. It yields the protein CASSWAGTGAADTQYF.

This sequence joins TRBV30 and TRBJ2-1; D remains ambiguous. CDR1 is GTSNPN, CDR2 SVGIG, per germline (reference sequence). V lost 0 bases and J lost 4, with 4 bases in between. CDR3 length: 12 amino acids. The CDR3 spells CAWSVGYNEQFF. The DNA for the CDR3 is TGTGCCTGGAGTGTAGGGTACAATGAGCAGTTCTTC.

J is TRBJ2-5 and V is TRBV25-1; 8 nucleotides agree with TRBD1. The ends lost 11 bases at V and 4 bases at J; junction bases unmatched: 12. CDR1 is MGHDK, CDR2 SYGVNS, per germline. The CDR3 contains 14 residues. DNA for the CDR3: TGTGCCTCGTCCCCGGCAGGGGGCTTAGAGACCCAGTACTTC. Translating it yields CASSPAGGLETQYF.

This clone came up a few times. The CDR3 here is CATHRGGWNYGYTF. The DNA for the CDR3 is TGTGCCACCCACCGCGGGGGGTGGAACTATGGCTACACCTTC. The chain uses TRBV10-3 and TRBJ1-2; D possibly corresponds to TRBD1 (5 bases). The CDR3 consists of 14 residues. Germline V CDR1 and CDR2: ENHRY, SYGVKD. The V gene lost 10 bases and the J gene lost 2 bases, with 17 bases spanning the gap.

The J gene is TRBJ2-3, the V gene TRBV10-3; 8 bases align to TRBD2. This CDR3 has 16 residues. After removal of 8 bases from V and 4 bases from J, the junction contained 14 bases not matched to a gene. In germline, CDR1 is ENHRY, CDR2 SYGVKD. This chain's CDR3 is CAIGALGRVEADTQYF. The CDR3 DNA reads TGTGCCATCGGGGCGCTCGGGAGGGTAGAAGCAGATACGCAGTATTTT.